The clone carrying this TCR beta chain was detected only a few times. Its specificity is unknown. This sample stems from a study of human T cells and chemical hapten exposure. Study as a whole: In the approximately 23-week study, patients were dosed weekly with diphenylcyclopropenone on the scalp throughout. Patch testing placed 0.01% DPC on the upper back, with readings at 6 days. Study-wide results and limits: Significantly more large CDR3 similarity clusters were formed by expanded TCRs than by controls.

MiXCR, applied by TCRdb to the RACE reads, yields one record per CDR3 protein. The sample records 85,000 to 95,000 distinct CDR3 sequences, approximately 10% being singletons. With 3 bases removed from V and 3 bases from J, the gap between germline ends came to 7 bases. Germline CDR1 is MNHEY and CDR2 is SMNVEV (reference sequence). This CDR3 has 13 residues. Described time point: patch test 2, 6 weeks after DPC sensitization. Treatment of the sample: therapeutic diphenylcyclopropenone sensitization with weekly scalp DPC. The sequence derives from a man aged 40-50 years with alopecia areata. Some clones in this sample may be carry-over from other donors' samples. The chain has TRBV27 and TRBJ2-3; a possible D gene is TRBD2 (5 bases). The sample consisted of whole blood, taken in connection with sensitization to the hapten diphenylcyclopropenone (DPC). CDR3 DNA: TGTGCCAGCAGTTTGAGGGAGACAGATACGCAGTATTTT. Encoded protein: CASSLRETDTQYF.